This section outlines one TCR beta chain sequence together with its context. The specificity of this receptor is unknown. There are no base qualities to consult, and no much larger clone falls within one base. A distance of 6 bases separates the germline ends of V and J, which lose 3 bases and 1 base respectively. The germline V gene provides CDR1 SGHTA and CDR2 FQGTGA. Spanning cysteine to phenylalanine, the CDR3 consists of 14 amino acids. Only the CDR3 DNA stays, 42 bases, in frame from base 1. The record originates from a study of cytomegalovirus exposure and HLA in healthy donors (dated by TCRdb to 2016 to 2017). Looking at the study overall: An earlier analysis of about 530 of the donors reported about 260 Gb of sequence data and about 120 million unique TCR beta sequences obtained from some 170 million T cells. HLA typing covered class I and class II loci at four-digit resolution. Among the approximately 430 genotyped donors, around 81% belonged to the genetic ancestry cluster associated with self-reported Caucasian donors. To decide whether each TCR beta V gene segment behaved as functional or pseudogenic, an earlier analysis of some 600 of the donors relied on high-throughput TCR beta sequencing. All discovery cohort repertoires had been generated using a single sequencing platform. Donor age, sex, ethnicity and CMV serostatus were compiled together with the repertoire data. Typing coverage varied by locus: about 620-640 donors for A, B, C, DRB1 and DQB1; more than 500 for DQA1; nearly 610 for DPA1; roughly 470 for DPB1. An early release covering about 600 HLA-typed donors comprised about 300 gigabases of sequencing data and tens of millions of unique TCR sequences. Using immunosequencing, the study profiled T cell repertoires from around 680 subjects and related those repertoires to cytomegalovirus serostatus. In a later genetic analysis, genome-wide SNP genotypes for about 60% of the 666 donors were used, and that subset was treated as a discovery cohort. Four or five DR-DQ haplotypes were handled as single units for association and clustering because linkage in the cohort was strong. The aim of the study was to test whether cataloging public T cell receptors could identify signatures of past pathogen exposure. To study patterns of TCR occurrence, a later analysis re-analyzed previously published TCR beta repertoires from several hundred donors and added high-resolution HLA genotyping. In addition to the first cohort of about 650 subjects, a separate validation cohort of approximately 130 different subjects was used. Among roughly 400 genotyped donors of the cohort, an average of roughly 230,000 unique TCR beta nucleotide sequences was sequenced per donor, of which roughly 17% were non-productive. Rather than using new phenotypic data, the later analysis identified candidate immune exposures from TCR beta sequences and from how often those sequences occurred across donors. To predict cytomegalovirus infection status, the study combined high-throughput TCR immunosequencing, statistical association of individual TCRs with disease status, and machine learning.

The study at large found these results: The study gave a list of 150 to 200 TCR beta chains associated with cytomegalovirus. Some IMGT-functional V segments, including TRBV6-2 and TRBV6-3, could not be told apart with the 87-base-pair reads, so those segments were excluded. Because some donors lacked HLA typing at each locus, the association tests relied only on the typed subset. According to a later analysis, TCR association rates differed among HLA loci, with DRB1 alleles showing the most associated TCRs and HLA-C alleles showing the fewest. In a later analysis, most CMV-associated TCR beta chains were found to appear HLA-restricted, with HLA associations seemingly driven largely by CMV exposure. While some public TCRs were present in many individuals, most TCR sequences turned up only very rarely across donors. Immune exposure information for the cohort was limited to CMV serostatus. In a later genetic analysis, a missense DCLRE1C variant was associated with V-gene and J-gene trimming of TCR beta chains, and the association was replicated in an independent cohort. The cohort was sequenced for TCR beta chains only, and without alpha or paired-chain data the features that could be detected were limited. Because counts were too low, about 18 rarely observed V segments, including chromosome 9 orphons, were excluded from the earlier analysis of some 590 of the donors. A cluster of highly shared sequence variants was judged likely to be a technical artifact of the sequencing pipeline. The classifier was reported to diagnose cytomegalovirus status with high specificity and sensitivity in both the original and validation cohorts. Compared with the roughly 700-donor mean, donors in an Asian-associated ancestry cluster had fewer N-insertions in productive TCRs, according to a later genetic analysis. A further reported finding was that TCR beta sequences accurately predicted the HLA-A and HLA-B alleles for most subjects in the first cohort. Linkage disequilibrium might explain the correlated functional status among segregating V segments, but an unknown experimental factor could not be ruled out. Sequencing depth was assumed to be roughly uniform across donors in the presence/absence analyses, though that assumption may not hold. Several of the top co-occurrence clusters appeared to be linked to parvovirus B19, influenza, CMV and Epstein-Barr virus, according to a later analysis. In an earlier analysis of fewer than 750 of the donors, most TCR beta V segments were observed in productive rearrangements about 90% or about 30% of the time, broadly matching IMGT annotations. Strong co-occurrence of HLA alleles, especially DR and DQ, made assigning TCR associations to individual alleles difficult. A few of the identified cytomegalovirus-associated TCR beta chains were confirmed in vitro to be specific for cytomegalovirus antigens. In a later analysis, around 17,000 TCR beta sequences were associated with specific HLA alleles at a false discovery rate of 0.05. The authors suggested that the approach could potentially be extended to other disease states and immunological phenotypes. In a later analysis, HLA-associated TCR beta chains showed more clonal expansion and lower generation probabilities than non-associated chains that were equally common.

In total, just over 650 healthy bone marrow donors made up the cohort. At the time of sampling, all cohort members were nominally healthy, though unrecorded immune exposures were likely present. The donor tested CMV seropositive, placing the donor among the 289 seropositive members of the cohort. Each donor provided a peripheral blood sample, and peripheral blood mononuclear cells were used for TCR beta sequencing. The Qiagen DNeasy Blood Extraction Kit was used to extract genomic DNA from the blood cell samples. Library preparation was by the immunoSEQ multiplex PCR assay. For the multiplex PCR, a mixture combining 60 forward primers for TCR Vbeta segments and 13 reverse primers for TCR Jbeta segments was used. A multiplex PCR assay on genomic DNA amplified the CDR3 region of rearranged TCR beta genes. The amplified TCR beta libraries were sequenced on the Illumina HiSeq System as 87-base-pair reads. The original pipeline was this. In a later analysis, roughly 80 million unique TCR beta chains were counted across the approximately 620 repertoires, and approximately 9.9 million of these chains were shared by at least two donors. Raw reads were error-corrected and collapsed into unique sequences with a nearest-neighbor algorithm that merged closely related sequences to remove PCR and sequencing errors. Alignment of CDR3 sequences to IMGT reference sequences was used to assign V, D and J gene segments. For a sequence to be retained, at least a six-nucleotide match to both a V gene segment and a J gene segment was required. Rearrangements were called productive when the CDR3 lacked stop codons and stayed in frame with V and J; all others were non-productive. Following IMGT convention, CDR3 was defined as the stretch from the second conserved V-encoded cysteine up to the conserved J-encoded phenylalanine. In an earlier analysis of some 550 of the donors, sequences lacking an unambiguous match to a single V gene segment were excluded. An earlier analysis of a few hundred of the donors called V segments functional above 56.7% productive rearrangements and segregating when the between-donor standard deviation exceeded 5%. A statistical classification framework was developed to diagnose cytomegalovirus status using the catalog of TCR beta chain sequences. A later analysis assigned V and J genes by comparing TCR nucleotide sequences with IMGT/GENE-DB human TR gene sequences. Using the TCRdist pipeline, a later analysis assigned CDR3 sequences along with most-parsimonious VDJ recombination scenarios. In a later analysis, every TCR beta chain was defined by the combination of its CDR3 amino acid sequence and its V-gene family, and reads without a unique V-gene family were dropped. As a way to deal with suspected cross-contamination and a sequencing artifact, a later analysis dropped over 550 nucleotide sequences that were highly shared and had low generation probability. In a later analysis, a clonal expansion index was calculated for each public chain from normalized within-repertoire ranks of inferred template counts. In a later analysis, generation probabilities were computed with a VDJ recombination model fitted to out-of-frame rearrangements, and the resulting probabilities were checked against IGoR. In a later analysis, hypergeometric tests were used to score TCR-TCR, TCR-HLA and TCR-CMV co-occurrence, with a repertoire-size bias correction applied to TCR pairs. A later analysis estimated false discovery rates by permuting HLA or CMV assignments 20 times. In a later analysis, co-occurring TCRs were grouped using DBSCAN, and TCRdist sequence similarity was added for clustering within HLA-allele-positive subsets. Repertoires with fewer than 30,000 or more than 120,000 public chains were left out of co-occurrence clustering, as were four to six repertoires with anomalous nucleotide sharing. TCRdb took over this immuneACCESS table, retaining in-frame rearrangements with V and J assigned. Such tables are incomplete; in checked studies, under half of the missing clones stem from an unresolved V gene, and the remainder is unexplained. Clone size and V and J calls were adopted from that table, with D and trimming inferred from the DNA. This sample has 95,000 to 130,000 clones in its table, and 55% to 75% of those were observed once. The top ten clones comprise roughly 9.7% of the sample.

The sequenced material came from PBMCs. The TCR comes from a woman between 40 and 50 years old in good health and CMV-seropositive. The rearranged segments are TRBV7-3 and TRBJ2-2, with the D gene not clear enough to name. The nucleotides read TGTGCCAGCAGCTTCTCCGGGAACACCGGGGAGCTGTTTTTT. Its translation reads: CASSFSGNTGELFF.